The present T cell receptor beta chain was sequenced within a study of vaccination and CD4 T cells after COVID-19. The Oncomine TCR Beta short-read assay was applied to DNA of cultured CD4+ T cells. TCRdb re-analysed the PCR reads in MiXCR, keeping a single row per CDR3 protein. The table has about 15,000 distinct CDR3 sequences, approximately 48% seen once. This CDR3 contains 16 residues. Germline V CDR1 and CDR2: LNHDA, SQIVND (reference sequence). V gave up 7 bases and J gave up 2 bases; unmatched junction bases: 13. Of note for this clonotype: The target antigen is unknown.

Treatment denoted: roughly 11-day PBMC culture with coronavirus spike peptide pools or control peptides (ViraFEST assay). The sample was CD4+ T cells from blood, cultured in vitro, taken before SARS-CoV-2 vaccination. This sequence originates from a human donor who had recovered from COVID-19. The chain is built from TRBV19 and TRBJ2-7; 8 bases line up with TRBD2. Here the CDR3 reads CASTNQGTGGTYEQYF. The DNA for the CDR3 is TGTGCCAGTACTAATCAAGGGACGGGAGGGACCTACGAGCAGTACTTC.